This T cell receptor (beta chain) appears in the sequencing data of a study of blood T cell repertoires in COVID-19. This clone was seen just once. CDR3 size: 15 residues. Germline CDR1 is MNHEY and CDR2 is SVGAGI. V was clipped by 5 bases and J by 4 bases; unmatched bases: 8. Here immunoSEQ multiplex PCR was the method, and the copy in TCRdb shows in-frame clones only, minus some. The sample includes about 320,000 clones, 90% to 95% of them seen just once. The sequencing input was PBMCs or T cells enriched from blood (not recorded which). The origin of this receptor is a woman aged 30 to 39 who had been exposed to COVID-19. The V gene is TRBV6-5, the J gene TRBJ1-5; TRBD1 aligns across 7 bases. CDR3 residues: CASSPFGRGNQPQHF. DNA of the CDR3: TGTGCCAGCAGTCCTTTCGGCAGGGGGAATCAGCCCCAGCATTTT.